Each of the 25 T cell receptor beta chains below was sequenced from the same sample in a study of T cell responses to AZD1222 COVID-19 vaccine. Repertoires were generated with immunoSEQ multiplex PCR, while TCRdb's copy carries only in-frame clones and drops some. The sample contains 150,000 to 200,000 clones, around 88% of which appear only once. Sample: peripheral blood, taken 28 days after the second AZD1222 dose. These receptors all come from an adult who received the AZD1222 COVID-19 vaccine.

This clone was detected only a few times. This chain connects TRBV28 to TRBJ1-2; 8 bases match TRBD1. CDR1 MDHEN and CDR2 SYDVKM come from the germline V gene. V shed 6 bases, J shed 4 bases, and the junction held 7 bases outside the gene matches. CDR3 length: 14 amino acids. This chain's CDR3 is CASSSQGAVYGYTF. Written as DNA, the CDR3 is TGTGCCAGCAGCTCTCAGGGGGCAGTCTATGGCTACACCTTC.

As for this clone: The identical CDR3 is also encoded by other nucleotide sequences in the sample. The chain employs TRBV30 and TRBJ1-2, with 8 bases lining up with TRBD1. The CDR3 extends over 14 amino acids. From germline, CDR1 is GTSNPN and CDR2 SVGIG (reference sequence). Trimming removed 4 bases from V and 2 bases from J; junction bases left unmatched: 6. The chain's CDR3 is CAWTPGQVNYGYTF. The CDR3 DNA is TGTGCCTGGACCCCGGGACAGGTGAACTATGGCTACACCTTC.

The rearrangement uses TRBV4-1 and TRBJ1-5; TRBD1 matches 7 bases. Per germline, CDR1 MGHRA and CDR2 YSYEKL. The CDR3 length is 17 residues. V lost 2 bases and J lost 0; bases outside the gene matches: 7. In nucleotides, the CDR3 is TGCGCCAGCAGCCAACGCGGGACAGATGTTAGCAATCAGCCCCAGCATTTT. Its translation is CASSQRGTDVSNQPQHF.

The chain is built from TRBV11-2 and TRBJ2-1; 10 bases align to TRBD2. Germline values: CDR1 SGHAT, CDR2 FQNNGV. Trimming at V came to 6 bases and at J to 6 bases, leaving 5 bases not matched to a gene. The CDR3 sequence is 14 residues long. The CDR3 spells CASSLAGVSNEQFF. CDR3 coding DNA: TGTGCCAGCAGTCTAGCGGGGGTTTCCAATGAGCAGTTCTTC.

This clone was recorded once. The V gene is TRBV27, the J gene TRBJ2-7, with 8 nucleotides matching TRBD1. Germline-derived CDR1 and CDR2 are MNHEY and SMNVEV (reference sequence). The V segment lost 3 bases and the J segment 4 bases; nucleotides outside the gene matches: 8. The CDR3 is 15 amino acids. CDR3 sequence reads: CASSFTGGLSYEQYF. In nucleotides, the CDR3 is TGTGCCAGCAGTTTCACAGGGGGTCTCTCGTACGAGCAGTACTTC.

The rearrangement links TRBV3-1 (or the pseudogene TRBV3-2) to TRBJ2-5; 9 bases align to TRBD1. J lost 5 bases, V lost 1 base, and 8 bases had no gene match. This CDR3 has 16 residues. The germline CDR1 and CDR2 sequences are LGHDT and YNNKEL (reference sequence). The CDR3 nucleotides are TGTGCCAGCAGCCAAGGGACAGGGGCCTTCGGGGAGACCCAGTACTTC. Its translation: CASSQGTGAFGETQYF.

This chain links TRBV4-1 with TRBJ1-2; D not resolved. The CDR3 runs 15 residues. With 1 base removed from V and 1 base from J, the gap between germline ends came to 10 bases. Germline V gives CDR1 MGHRA, CDR2 YSYEKL. The CDR3 protein is CASSQGFGDNYGYTF. In nucleotides, the CDR3 is TGCGCCAGCAGCCAAGGTTTTGGGGATAACTATGGCTACACCTTC.

This clone has just a few counts. The chain joins TRBV28 to TRBJ1-1; 8 nucleotides agree with TRBD1. The CDR3 extends over 15 amino acids. Germline CDR1 is MDHEN and CDR2 is SYDVKM. V shed 6 bases, J shed 0 bases, and the junction held 6 bases outside the gene matches. This chain's CDR3 is CASRRQGNMNTEAFF. CDR3 sequence (DNA): TGTGCCAGCAGGCGACAGGGGAACATGAACACTGAAGCTTTCTTT.

The V call is TRBV19, the J call TRBJ1-1; perhaps TRBD1 as D (5 bases). V lost 6 bases to trimming and J lost 2 bases, with 19 bases between them. The germline gives CDR1 LNHDA, CDR2 SQIVND (reference sequence). CDR3 size: 16 residues. CDR3 sequence: CASSTTPLTVNTEAFF. CDR3 coding DNA: TGTGCCAGTAGCACTACCCCTCTGACAGTTAACACTGAAGCTTTCTTT.

The rearrangement links TRBV5-1 to TRBJ1-1, with D unresolved. This CDR3 has 18 amino acids. The germline V and J ends were trimmed by 0 bases and 1 base, with 19 bases remaining between them. Germline-derived CDR1 and CDR2 are SGHRS and YFSETQ. Here the CDR3 reads CASSLENPGSVPNTEAFF. In DNA, the CDR3 is TGCGCCAGCAGCTTGGAAAATCCGGGTTCAGTCCCGAACACTGAAGCTTTCTTT.

V gene TRBV11-3 combines with J gene TRBJ2-2; D may correspond to TRBD1 or TRBD2 (6 bases each). The germline V gene encodes CDR1 SGHNT and CDR2 YENEEA. The CDR3 length is 14 residues. The V gene lost 4 bases and the J gene lost 4 bases, with 10 bases spanning the gap. The CDR3 DNA follows: TGTGCCAGCAGCTCGGGGGCTGGCACCGGGGAGCTGTTTTTT. This sequence encodes CASSSGAGTGELFF.

The chain links TRBV6-1 to TRBJ2-7; no reliable D call. Germline CDR1 is MNHNS and CDR2 is SASEGT. The V and J ends lost 1 base and 6 bases respectively, with 7 bases between them. The CDR3 length is 12 residues. This CDR3 reads CASSEEWGEQYF. CDR3 bases: TGTGCCAGCAGTGAAGAGTGGGGCGAGCAGTACTTC.

The chain joins TRBV9 to TRBJ1-2; D is uncertain. CDR1 and CDR2 (germline): SGDLS, YYNGEE. V was pared by 4 bases and J by 2 bases, with 12 bases between. The length of the CDR3 is 14 residues. The CDR3 spells CASSSTRGNYGYTF. CDR3 DNA: TGTGCCAGCAGCTCAACCCGAGGGAACTATGGCTACACCTTC.

The rearrangement uses TRBV2 and TRBJ1-1, with D unresolved. The CDR3 is 14 amino acids. V was cut by 4 bases and J by 1 base, with 10 bases left in between. Per germline, CDR1 SNHLY and CDR2 FYNNEI. This chain's CDR3 is CASSVPSGNTEAFF. The CDR3 nucleotides read TGTGCCAGCAGTGTACCGAGCGGGAACACTGAAGCTTTCTTT.

The CDR3 DNA reads TGTGCCAGCAGCTTTGGCCTGACAGGGTGGAACACTGAAGCTTTCTTT. It yields the protein CASSFGLTGWNTEAFF. The chain couples TRBV12-1 to TRBJ1-1; the DNA was not used to check the table's D call, TRBD1. TRBV12-1 is recorded as a pseudogene. The CDR3 totals 16 residues.

CDR3 sequence: CASSLRSQETQYF. The CDR3 DNA follows: TGTGCCAGCAGTTTGAGAAGCCAAGAGACCCAGTACTTC. The chain uses TRBV27 and TRBJ2-5, with no clear D. The V gene lost 3 bases and the J gene lost 1 base, with 6 bases spanning the gap. Per germline, CDR1 MNHEY and CDR2 SMNVEV (reference sequence). This CDR3 contains 13 residues.

The chain carries TRBV5-8 and TRBJ2-7; D not resolved. The germline V gene encodes CDR1 SGHTS and CDR2 YDEGEE. V was pared by 0 bases and J by 5 bases, with 6 bases between. There are 12 residues in the CDR3. CDR3 coding DNA: TGTGCCAGCAGCTTGGAGGTTCACGAGCAGTACTTC. This encodes CASSLEVHEQYF.

The chain uses TRBV10-1 and TRBJ1-3; D is perhaps TRBD1 (5 bases). CDR3 length: 14 residues. Deletions cut 7 bases from V and 4 bases from J, with 14 bases between. Germline V gives CDR1 WNHNN, CDR2 SYGVQD (reference sequence). This CDR3 is CASTRTGRGNTIYF. The CDR3 region has the DNA TGCGCCAGCACCCGGACGGGGCGGGGAAACACCATATATTTT.

In this sample, this clone turned up once. V gene TRBV2 combines with J gene TRBJ2-2; 8 positions agree with TRBD1. The CDR3 covers 14 residues. J gave up 1 base and V 8 bases, and 3 bases lay outside the gene matches. In germline, CDR1 is SNHLY, CDR2 FYNNEI. CDR3 in amino acids: CASRGTGNTGELFF. The CDR3 nucleotides are TGTGCCAGCCGCGGGACAGGGAACACCGGGGAGCTGTTTTTT.

As regards this clone: This specimen includes other DNA sequences encoding the same CDR3. The chain carries TRBV6-5 and TRBJ1-5, with D possibly TRBD1 on 6 matching bases. Per the germline V gene, CDR1 is MNHEY and CDR2 is SVGAGI. The V gene lost 6 bases and the J gene lost 4 bases, with 10 bases spanning the gap. The CDR3 sequence is 13 residues long. CDR3 coding DNA: TGTGCCAGCAGCCCCAGGGGTAATCAGCCCCAGCATTTT. This sequence encodes CASSPRGNQPQHF.

The chain carries TRBV19 and TRBJ1-6; 7 bases map to TRBD1. Germline V gene data show CDR1 as LNHDA and CDR2 as SQIVND (reference sequence). The CDR3 loop spans 15 amino acids. Germline trimming cut 5 bases from V and 7 bases from J; bases unmatched to any gene: 8. CDR3 loop: CASSPYRGGNSPLHF. The CDR3 nucleotides are TGTGCCAGTAGTCCCTACAGGGGTGGCAATTCACCCCTCCACTTT.

The chain is built from TRBV6-1 and TRBJ2-7, with D maybe TRBD2 (6 bases). The CDR3 has 15 residues. Trimming took 1 base from V and 2 from J, leaving 12 bases between them. The germline CDR1 and CDR2 sequences are MNHNS and SASEGT. CDR3 in amino acids: CASSEGGGAPYEQYF. The CDR3 nucleotides read TGTGCCAGCAGTGAAGGGGGCGGGGCCCCCTACGAGCAGTACTTC.

The J gene is TRBJ1-5, the V gene TRBV5-1; D is possibly TRBD1 (6 bases). The CDR3 runs to 15 residues. The V end was cut by 0 bases, the J end by 7 bases, with 14 bases between. Germline lookup yields CDR1 SGHRS and CDR2 YFSETQ. This CDR3 is CASSLEGHPRQPQHF. For the CDR3, the DNA is TGCGCCAGCAGCTTGGAGGGACACCCCCGGCAGCCCCAGCATTTT.

The chain recombines TRBV5-1 with TRBJ1-5; unclear D gene. Trimming shortened V by 4 bases and J by 0 bases, and 14 bases separated the two germline ends. Germline V gene data show CDR1 as SGHRS and CDR2 as YFSETQ. The CDR3 is 16 amino acids. The CDR3 reads CASSPSGSSSNQPQHF. CDR3 bases: TGCGCCAGCAGCCCCTCGGGGTCCAGTAGCAATCAGCCCCAGCATTTT.

The CDR3 protein is CASSVEQSFSGNTIYF. The CDR3 DNA is TGTGCCAGCAGCGTAGAACAGTCATTCTCTGGAAACACCATATATTTT. The chain recombines TRBV9 with TRBJ1-3; D is uncertain. The CDR3 runs 16 residues. V lost 0 bases, J lost 0 bases, and 10 bases lay in between. The germline V gene encodes CDR1 SGDLS and CDR2 YYNGEE.